One sample yielded the 8 T cell receptor beta chains listed below, sequenced in a study of beta chain features in type 1 diabetes. The isolated RNA, all of it, was reverse transcribed, so expressed TCRB transcripts were what got sequenced. Libraries were prepared by immunoSEQ multiplex PCR; TCRdb keeps only in-frame clonotypes and omits some of them. The table has more than 300,000 clones, approximately 8% seen once; the top ten hold under 0.5%. The sample comprised central memory CD4+ T cells from blood. These receptors all come from a woman in her late teens or twenties in good health.

The sample holds a few counts of this clone. The same CDR3 is also encoded by other DNA sequences in this sample. The rearrangement joins TRBV20-1 to TRBJ2-3; D remains ambiguous. CDR1 is DFQATT, CDR2 SNEGSKA, per germline (reference sequence). This CDR3 has 11 residues. V shed 6 bases and J shed 2 bases, with 6 bases lying between them. CDR3 DNA: TGCAGTGCAGGACCCACAGATACGCAGTATTTT. It encodes CSAGPTDTQYF.

This clone was seen more than once but under ten times. V and J are TRBV7-3 and TRBJ1-1; D ambiguous. Trimming cost V 4 bases and J 4 bases, with 10 bases left between them. The CDR3 covers 13 residues. The germline V gene has CDR1 SGHTA and CDR2 FQGTGA. The CDR3, as DNA: TGTGCCAGCAGCTGGCAGCGGGGCACTGAAGCTTTCTTT. It encodes CASSWQRGTEAFF.

This clone has more than one count but fewer than ten. The rearrangement links TRBV7-6 to TRBJ2-1; D gene uncertain. CDR1 SGHVS and CDR2 FNYEAQ come from the germline V gene. V was pared by 0 bases and J by 2 bases, with 8 bases between. The CDR3 totals 15 residues. CDR3 in amino acids: CASSLARRPYNEQFF. The CDR3 coding sequence is TGTGCCAGCAGCTTAGCTCGGCGCCCCTACAATGAGCAGTTCTTC.

The chain has TRBV7-2 and TRBJ2-5; 8 bases agree with TRBD2. CDR1 and CDR2 (germline): SGHTA, FQGNSA. This CDR3 is built from 15 residues. CDR3 protein: CATQAASGHQETQYF. In nucleotides, the CDR3 is TGTGCTACCCAAGCGGCTAGCGGGCATCAAGAGACCCAGTACTTC.

This clone has just a few counts. The rearrangement links TRBV5-6 to TRBJ2-1; TRBD1 might be the D (6 bases). V lost 4 bases to trimming and J lost 5 bases, with 10 bases between them. CDR1 is SGHDT, CDR2 YYEEEE, per germline. CDR3 length equals 13 residues. CDR3 sequence (DNA): TGTGCCAGCAGCCCGGACAGAAACAATGAGCAGTTCTTC. This translates into CASSPDRNNEQFF.

The rearrangement links TRBV4-3 to TRBJ2-3; D gene uncertain. The CDR3 totals 13 residues. The germline V and J ends were trimmed by 1 base and 0 bases, with 2 bases remaining between them. Per the germline V gene, CDR1 is LGHNA and CDR2 is YSLEER. The CDR3 DNA reads as TGCGCCAGCAGCCAAGTTAGCACAGATACGCAGTATTTT. This sequence encodes CASSQVSTDTQYF.

This clone has more than one count but fewer than ten. The V gene is TRBV7-8, the J gene TRBJ1-5; no firm D call. The germline V and J ends were trimmed by 5 bases and 2 bases, with 16 bases remaining between them. Germline V gives CDR1 SGHVS, CDR2 FQNEAQ. This CDR3 is 16 amino acids long. The CDR3 reads CASSLGEGLGNQPQHF. DNA for the CDR3: TGTGCCAGCAGCCTCGGCGAGGGCTTGGGCAATCAGCCCCAGCATTTT.

The V and J genes are TRBV6-5 and TRBJ2-2; 13 positions agree with TRBD2. V was clipped by 6 bases and J by 8 bases; unmatched bases: 6. The CDR3 extends over 15 amino acids. Germline CDR1 MNHEY, CDR2 SVGAGI. CDR3 nucleotides: TGTGCCAGCAGGGGGACTAGCGGGGCGCCAGGGGAGCTGTTTTTT. As protein: CASRGTSGAPGELFF.